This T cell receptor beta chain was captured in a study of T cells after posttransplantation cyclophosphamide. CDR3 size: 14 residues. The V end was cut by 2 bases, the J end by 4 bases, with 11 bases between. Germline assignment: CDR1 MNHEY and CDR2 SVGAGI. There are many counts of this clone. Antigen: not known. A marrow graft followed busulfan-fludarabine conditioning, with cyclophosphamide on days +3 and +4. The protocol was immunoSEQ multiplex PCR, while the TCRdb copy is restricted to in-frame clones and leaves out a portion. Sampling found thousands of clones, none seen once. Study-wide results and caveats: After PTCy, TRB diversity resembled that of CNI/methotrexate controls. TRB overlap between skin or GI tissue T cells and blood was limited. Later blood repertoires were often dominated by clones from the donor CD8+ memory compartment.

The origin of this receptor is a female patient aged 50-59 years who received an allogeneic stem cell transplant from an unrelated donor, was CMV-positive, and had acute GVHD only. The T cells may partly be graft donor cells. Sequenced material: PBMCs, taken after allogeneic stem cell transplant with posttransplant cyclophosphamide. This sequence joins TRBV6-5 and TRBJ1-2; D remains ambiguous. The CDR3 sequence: CASSYREGVYGYTF. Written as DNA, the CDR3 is TGTGCCAGCAGTTACCGAGAGGGTGTCTATGGCTACACCTTC.